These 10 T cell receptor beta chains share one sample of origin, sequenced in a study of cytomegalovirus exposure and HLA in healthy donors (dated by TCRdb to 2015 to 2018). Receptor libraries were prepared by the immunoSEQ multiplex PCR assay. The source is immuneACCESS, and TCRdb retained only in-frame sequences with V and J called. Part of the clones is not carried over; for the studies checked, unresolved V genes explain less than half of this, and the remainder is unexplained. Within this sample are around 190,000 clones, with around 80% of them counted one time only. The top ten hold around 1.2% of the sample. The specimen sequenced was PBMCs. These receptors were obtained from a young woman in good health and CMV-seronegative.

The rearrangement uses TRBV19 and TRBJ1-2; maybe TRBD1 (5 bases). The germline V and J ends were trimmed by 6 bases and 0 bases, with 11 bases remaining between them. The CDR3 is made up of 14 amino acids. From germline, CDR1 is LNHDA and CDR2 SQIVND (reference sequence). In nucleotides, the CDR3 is TGTGCCAGTAGGCAAAGGGGATCTAACTATGGCTACACCTTC. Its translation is CASRQRGSNYGYTF.

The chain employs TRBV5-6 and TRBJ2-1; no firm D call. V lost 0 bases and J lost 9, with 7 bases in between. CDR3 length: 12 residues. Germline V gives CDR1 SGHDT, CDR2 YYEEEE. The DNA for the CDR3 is TGTGCCAGCAGCTTGGCAGCAGGTGAGCAGTTCTTC. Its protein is CASSLAAGEQFF. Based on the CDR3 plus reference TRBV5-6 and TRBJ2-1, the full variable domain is DAGVTQSPTHLIKTRGQQVTLRCSPKSGHDTVSWYQQALGQGPQFIFQYYEEEERQRGNFPDRFSGHQFPNYSSELNVNALLLGDSALYLCASSLAAGEQFFGPGTRLTVL.

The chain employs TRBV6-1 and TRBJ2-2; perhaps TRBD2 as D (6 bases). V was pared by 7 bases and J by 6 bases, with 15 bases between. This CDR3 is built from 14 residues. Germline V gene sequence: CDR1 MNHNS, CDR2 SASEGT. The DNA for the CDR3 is TGTGCCAGCATTCTGCTCCTAGCGCCCGGGGAGCTGTTTTTT. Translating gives CASILLLAPGELFF.

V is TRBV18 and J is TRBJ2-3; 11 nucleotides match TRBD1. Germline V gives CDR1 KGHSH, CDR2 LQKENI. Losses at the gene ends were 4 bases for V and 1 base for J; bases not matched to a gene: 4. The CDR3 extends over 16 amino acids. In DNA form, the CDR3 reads TGTGCCAGCTCACGGACAGGGGGCGGTGGCACAGATACGCAGTATTTT. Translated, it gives CASSRTGGGGTDTQYF.

CDR3: CASSSDRGLYEQYF. Written as DNA, the CDR3 is TGTGCCAGCAGTTCCGACAGGGGGCTCTACGAGCAGTACTTC. The rearrangement links TRBV6-5 to TRBJ2-7; 10 bases agree with TRBD1. Unmatched junction bases numbered 3, after V lost 4 bases and J lost 3 bases. This CDR3 spans 14 amino acids. Germline-derived CDR1 and CDR2 are MNHEY and SVGAGI.

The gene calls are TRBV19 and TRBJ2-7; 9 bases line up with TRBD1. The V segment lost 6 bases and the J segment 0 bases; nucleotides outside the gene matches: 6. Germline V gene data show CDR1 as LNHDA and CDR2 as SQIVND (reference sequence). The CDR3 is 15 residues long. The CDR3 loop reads CASSSRDRASYEQYF. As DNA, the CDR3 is TGTGCCAGTAGCTCCCGGGACAGGGCCTCCTACGAGCAGTACTTC.

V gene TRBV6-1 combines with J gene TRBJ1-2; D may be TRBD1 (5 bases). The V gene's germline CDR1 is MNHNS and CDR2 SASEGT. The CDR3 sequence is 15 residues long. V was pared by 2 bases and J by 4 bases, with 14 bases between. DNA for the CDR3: TGTGCCAGCAGTGAAAACCGACAGACACCCTATGGCTACACCTTC. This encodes CASSENRQTPYGYTF.

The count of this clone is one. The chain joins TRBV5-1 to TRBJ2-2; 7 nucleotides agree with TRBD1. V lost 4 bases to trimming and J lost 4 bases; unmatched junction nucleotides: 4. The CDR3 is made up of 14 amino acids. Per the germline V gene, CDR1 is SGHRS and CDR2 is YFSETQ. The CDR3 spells CASSRDRPTGELFF. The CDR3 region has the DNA TGCGCCAGCAGCCGGGACAGACCCACCGGGGAGCTGTTTTTT.

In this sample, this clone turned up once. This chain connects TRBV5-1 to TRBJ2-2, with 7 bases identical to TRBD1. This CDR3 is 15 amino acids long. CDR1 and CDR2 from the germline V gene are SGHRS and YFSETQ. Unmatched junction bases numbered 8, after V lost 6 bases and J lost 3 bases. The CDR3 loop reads CASTDRVEDTGELFF. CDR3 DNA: TGCGCCAGCACCGACAGGGTGGAGGACACCGGGGAGCTGTTTTTT.

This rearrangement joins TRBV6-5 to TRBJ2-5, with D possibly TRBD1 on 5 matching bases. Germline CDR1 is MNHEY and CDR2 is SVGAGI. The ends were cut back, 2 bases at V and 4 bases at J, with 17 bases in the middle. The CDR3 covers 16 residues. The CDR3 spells CASSYIDPRVGETQYF. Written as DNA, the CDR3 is TGTGCCAGCAGTTACATTGACCCCAGGGTAGGAGAGACCCAGTACTTC.